This T cell receptor beta chain was identified during a study of T cell responses to AZD1222 COVID-19 vaccine. Findings and limits, study-wide: With dominance at 160-218 and 743-854, vaccine-associated CD4 TCRs spanned spike.

Sequenced by immunoSEQ multiplex PCR; TCRdb stores in-frame clones only, minus some. In the table there are fewer than 55,000 clones, roughly 91% of which are singletons. Points on this clone: What it recognizes is unknown.

Doses given second, at about 4 or about 12 weeks, were pooled. This TCR was recovered from an adult who received the AZD1222 COVID-19 vaccine. The sequencing used peripheral blood, collected 28 days after the second AZD1222 dose.

CDR3 coding DNA: TGTGCCAGCAGCTTACGGAGCTACAATGAGCAGTTCTTC. Its protein is CASSLRSYNEQFF. The chain joins TRBV5-4 to TRBJ2-1; D not resolved. Deletions cut 2 bases from V and 3 bases from J, with 6 bases between. In germline, CDR1 is SGHNT, CDR2 YYREEE (reference sequence). This CDR3 contains 13 residues. The full variable domain, in which reference TRBV5-4 and TRBJ2-1 provide the parts outside the CDR3, is ETGVTQSPTHLIKTRGQQVTLRCSSQSGHNTVSWYQQALGQGPQFIFQYYREEENGRGNFPPRFSGLQFPNYSSELNVNALELDDSALYLCASSLRSYNEQFFGPGTRLTVL.